The next 2 T cell receptor beta chains were all read from a single sample in a study of cytomegalovirus exposure and HLA in healthy donors. A multiplex PCR was run with 60 Vbeta primers and 13 Jbeta primers. Libraries were prepared by immunoSEQ multiplex PCR; TCRdb keeps only in-frame clonotypes and omits some of them. In the table there are some 170,000 clones, more than 65% of which are singletons. Sequences were obtained from PBMCs. The receptors stem from a female donor in good health and CMV-seronegative.

The chain joins TRBV6-5 to TRBJ2-1; 7 bases align to TRBD2. The CDR3 has 16 amino acids. Germline V gene sequence: CDR1 MNHEY, CDR2 SVGAGI. After removal of 2 bases from V and 3 bases from J, the junction contained 7 bases not matched to a gene. CDR3 nucleotide sequence: TGTGCCAGCAGTTACGCCACTAGCGTACACTACAATGAGCAGTTCTTC. It specifies CASSYATSVHYNEQFF.

CDR3 in amino acids: CASSLAGASTDTQYF. Here the CDR3 DNA reads TGTGCCAGCAGTCTAGCGGGGGCTAGCACAGATACGCAGTATTTT. The chain recombines TRBV28 with TRBJ2-3; 10 nucleotides align to TRBD2. Trimming cost V 5 bases and J 0 bases; bases outside gene matches: 2. Germline V CDR1 and CDR2: MDHEN, SYDVKM. The length of the CDR3 is 15 residues.